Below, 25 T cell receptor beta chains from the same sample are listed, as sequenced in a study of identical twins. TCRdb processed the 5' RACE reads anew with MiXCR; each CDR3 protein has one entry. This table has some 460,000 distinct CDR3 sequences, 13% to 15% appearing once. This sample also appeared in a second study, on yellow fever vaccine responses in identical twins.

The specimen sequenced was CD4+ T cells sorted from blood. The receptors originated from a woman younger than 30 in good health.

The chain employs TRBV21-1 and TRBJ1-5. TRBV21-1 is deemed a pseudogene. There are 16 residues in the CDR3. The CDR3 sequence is CASSKRNRVWNQPQHF. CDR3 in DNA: TGTGCCAGCAGCAAACGGAACCGGGTCTGGAATCAGCCCCAGCATTTT.

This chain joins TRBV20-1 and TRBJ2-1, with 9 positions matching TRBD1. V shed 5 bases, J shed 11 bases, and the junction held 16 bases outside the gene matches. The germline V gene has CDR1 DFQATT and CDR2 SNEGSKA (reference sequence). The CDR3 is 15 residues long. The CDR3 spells CSAENRDRADFKQFF. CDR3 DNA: TGCAGTGCTGAGAACCGGGACAGGGCCGACTTTAAGCAGTTCTTC.

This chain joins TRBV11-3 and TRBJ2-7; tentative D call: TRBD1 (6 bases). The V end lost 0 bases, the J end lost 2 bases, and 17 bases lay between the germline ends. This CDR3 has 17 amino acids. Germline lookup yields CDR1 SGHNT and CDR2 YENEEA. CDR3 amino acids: CASSLEGQGTKPYEQYF. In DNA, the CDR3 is TGTGCCAGCAGCTTAGAGGGTCAGGGGACAAAACCCTACGAGCAGTACTTC.

CDR3 region: CASSQDSGRGSYNEQFF. In DNA, the CDR3 is TGTGCCAGCAGCCAAGATTCTGGTAGGGGGTCGTACAATGAGCAGTTCTTC. The gene calls are TRBV14 and TRBJ2-1, with a tentative D call TRBD1 (6 bases). The CDR3 totals 17 residues. Trimming took off 0 bases at V and 4 bases at J, with 16 bases between the two ends. Germline V CDR1 and CDR2: SGHDN, FVKESK. Using reference TRBV14 and TRBJ2-1 for the parts outside the CDR3, the full variable domain is EAGVTQFPSHSVIEKGQTVTLRCDPISGHDNLYWYRRVMGKEIKFLLHFVKESKQDESGMPNNRFLAERTGGTYSTLKVQPAELEDSGVYFCASSQDSGRGSYNEQFFGPGTRLTVL.

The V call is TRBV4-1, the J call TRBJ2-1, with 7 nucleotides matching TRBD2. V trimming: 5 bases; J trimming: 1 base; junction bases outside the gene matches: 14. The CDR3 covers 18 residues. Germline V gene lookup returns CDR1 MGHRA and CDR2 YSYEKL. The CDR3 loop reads CASSSPRGEGPSYNEQFF. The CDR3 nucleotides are TGCGCCAGCAGCTCCCCACGGGGGGAGGGCCCATCCTACAATGAGCAGTTCTTC.

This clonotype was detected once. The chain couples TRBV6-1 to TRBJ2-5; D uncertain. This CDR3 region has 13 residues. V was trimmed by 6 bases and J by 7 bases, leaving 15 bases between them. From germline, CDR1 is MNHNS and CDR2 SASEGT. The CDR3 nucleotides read TGTGCCAGCAGCTCCCCCGGCGTGACGACCCAGTACTTC. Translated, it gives CASSSPGVTTQYF.

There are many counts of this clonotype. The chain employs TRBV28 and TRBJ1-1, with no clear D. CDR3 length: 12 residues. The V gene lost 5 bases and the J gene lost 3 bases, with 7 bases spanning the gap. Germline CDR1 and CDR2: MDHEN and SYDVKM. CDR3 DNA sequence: TGTGCCAGCAGTATAAGGTACACTGAAGCTTTCTTT. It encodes CASSIRYTEAFF. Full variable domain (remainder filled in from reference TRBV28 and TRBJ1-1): DVKVTQSSRYLVKRTGEKVFLECVQDMDHENMFWYRQDPGLGLRLIYFSYDVKMKEKGDIPEGYSVSREKKERFSLILESASTNQTSMYLCASSIRYTEAFFGQGTRLTVV.

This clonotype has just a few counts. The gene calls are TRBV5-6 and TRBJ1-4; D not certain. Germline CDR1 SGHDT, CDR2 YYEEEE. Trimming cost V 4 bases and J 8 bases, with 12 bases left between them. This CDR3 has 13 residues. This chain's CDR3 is CASSLKGWEKLFF. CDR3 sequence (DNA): TGTGCCAGCAGCCTTAAAGGATGGGAAAAACTGTTTTTT.

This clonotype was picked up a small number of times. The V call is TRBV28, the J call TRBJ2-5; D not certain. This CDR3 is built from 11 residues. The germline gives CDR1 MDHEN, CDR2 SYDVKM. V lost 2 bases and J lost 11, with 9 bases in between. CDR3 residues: CASSLRASQYF. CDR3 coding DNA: TGTGCCAGCAGTTTAAGAGCCTCGCAGTACTTC.

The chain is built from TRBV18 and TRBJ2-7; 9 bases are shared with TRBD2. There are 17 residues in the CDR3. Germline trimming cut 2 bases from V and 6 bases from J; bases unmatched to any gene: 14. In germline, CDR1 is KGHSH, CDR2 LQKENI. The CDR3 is CASSPIGGSGSSGEQYF. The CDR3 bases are TGTGCCAGCTCACCAATAGGAGGTAGCGGGAGTTCCGGCGAGCAGTACTTC.

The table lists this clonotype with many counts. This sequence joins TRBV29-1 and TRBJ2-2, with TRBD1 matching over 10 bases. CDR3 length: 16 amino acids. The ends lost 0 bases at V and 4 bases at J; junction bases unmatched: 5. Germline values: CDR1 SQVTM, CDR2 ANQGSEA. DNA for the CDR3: TGCAGCGTTGAAGAGGACAGGGGGGGTAGCACCGGGGAGCTGTTTTTT. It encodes CSVEEDRGGSTGELFF.

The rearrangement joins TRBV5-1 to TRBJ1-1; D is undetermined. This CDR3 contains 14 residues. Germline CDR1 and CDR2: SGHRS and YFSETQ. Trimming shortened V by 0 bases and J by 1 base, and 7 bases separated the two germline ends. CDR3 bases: TGCGCCAGCAGCTTGGCCTCTTGGAACACTGAAGCTTTCTTT. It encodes CASSLASWNTEAFF.

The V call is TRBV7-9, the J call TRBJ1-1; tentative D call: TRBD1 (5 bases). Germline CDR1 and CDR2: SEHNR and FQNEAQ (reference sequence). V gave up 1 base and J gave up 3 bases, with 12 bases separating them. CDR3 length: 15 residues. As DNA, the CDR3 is TGTGCCAGCAGCTTAGATGGGGGGAGCGACACTGAAGCTTTCTTT. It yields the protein CASSLDGGSDTEAFF.

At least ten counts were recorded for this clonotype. The CDR3 DNA reads TGTGCCAGCACCTTTAAAGAGACCCAGTACTTC. Translation: CASTFKETQYF. This sequence joins TRBV7-2 and TRBJ2-5; unclear D gene. Trimming cost V 7 bases and J 3 bases, with 6 bases left between them. This CDR3 region has 11 residues. Germline-derived CDR1 and CDR2 are SGHTA and FQGNSA.

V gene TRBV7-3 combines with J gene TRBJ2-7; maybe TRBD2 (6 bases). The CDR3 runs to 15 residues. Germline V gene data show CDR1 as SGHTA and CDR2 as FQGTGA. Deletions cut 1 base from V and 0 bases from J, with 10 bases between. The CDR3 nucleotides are TGTGCCAGCAGCTTAATTTCGGGGGACTCCTACGAGCAGTACTTC. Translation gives CASSLISGDSYEQYF.

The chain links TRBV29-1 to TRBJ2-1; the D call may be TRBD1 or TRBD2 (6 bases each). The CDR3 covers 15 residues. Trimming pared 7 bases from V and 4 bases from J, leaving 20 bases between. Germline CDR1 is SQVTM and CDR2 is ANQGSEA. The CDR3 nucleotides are TGCAGCGCGAATCGAAGGGGGGAGGTTTACAATGAGCAGTTCTTC. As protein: CSANRRGEVYNEQFF.

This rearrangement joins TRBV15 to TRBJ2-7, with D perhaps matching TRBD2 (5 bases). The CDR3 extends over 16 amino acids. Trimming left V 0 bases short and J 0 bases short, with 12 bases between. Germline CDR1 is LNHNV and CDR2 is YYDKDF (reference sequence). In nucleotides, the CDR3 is TGTGCCACCAGCAGAGAGGAGGCAGGAAGCTCCTACGAGCAGTACTTC. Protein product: CATSREEAGSSYEQYF.

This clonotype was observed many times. In DNA, the CDR3 is TGTGCCAGCAGCCCCCGGGACCCTCGCTACGAGCAGTACTTC. It codes for CASSPRDPRYEQYF. The chain combines TRBV12-3 or TRBV12-4 with TRBJ2-7; D tentatively reads TRBD1 or TRBD2 (5 bases each). CDR3 size: 14 residues. The V and J ends lost 6 bases and 3 bases respectively, with 15 bases between them.

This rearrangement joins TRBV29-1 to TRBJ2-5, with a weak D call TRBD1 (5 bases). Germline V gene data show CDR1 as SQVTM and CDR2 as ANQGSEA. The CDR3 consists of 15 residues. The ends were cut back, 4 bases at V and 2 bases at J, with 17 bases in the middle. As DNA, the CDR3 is TGCAGCGTTGGCAGACAGACCACTTTGCAAGAGACCCAGTACTTC. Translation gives CSVGRQTTLQETQYF.

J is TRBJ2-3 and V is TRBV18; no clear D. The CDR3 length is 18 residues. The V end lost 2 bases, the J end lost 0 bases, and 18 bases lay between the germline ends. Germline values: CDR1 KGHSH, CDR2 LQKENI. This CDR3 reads CASSPTPATQLSTDTQYF. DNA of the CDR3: TGTGCCAGCTCACCAACCCCCGCGACGCAACTTAGCACAGATACGCAGTATTTT.

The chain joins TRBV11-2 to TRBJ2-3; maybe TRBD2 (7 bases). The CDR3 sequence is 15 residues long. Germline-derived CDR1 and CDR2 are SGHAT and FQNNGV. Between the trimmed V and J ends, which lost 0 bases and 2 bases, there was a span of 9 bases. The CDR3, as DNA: TGTGCCAGCAGCTTAGATGGGGGGGCCACAGATACGCAGTATTTT. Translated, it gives CASSLDGGATDTQYF.

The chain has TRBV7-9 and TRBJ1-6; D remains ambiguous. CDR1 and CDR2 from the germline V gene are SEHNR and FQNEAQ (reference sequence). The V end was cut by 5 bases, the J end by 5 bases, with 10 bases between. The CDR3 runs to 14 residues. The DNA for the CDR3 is TGTGCCAGCAGCCGTGAGGCTGATAATTCACCCCTCCACTTT. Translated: CASSREADNSPLHF.

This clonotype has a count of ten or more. CDR3 nucleotides: TGCAGCGCCAGACAGGGGGTTTGGCAGTACTTC. It yields the protein CSARQGVWQYF. The chain carries TRBV29-1 and TRBJ2-7; the match to TRBD1 covers 9 bases. The ends lost 7 bases at V and 9 bases at J; junction bases unmatched: 7. Germline CDR1 and CDR2: SQVTM and ANQGSEA. The CDR3 is 11 amino acids.

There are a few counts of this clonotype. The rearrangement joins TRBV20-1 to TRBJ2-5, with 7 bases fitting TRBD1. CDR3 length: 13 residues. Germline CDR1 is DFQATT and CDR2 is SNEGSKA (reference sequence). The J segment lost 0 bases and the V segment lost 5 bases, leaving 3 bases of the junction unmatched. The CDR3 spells CSAPDRYQETQYF. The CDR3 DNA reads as TGCAGTGCTCCGGACAGGTACCAAGAGACCCAGTACTTC.

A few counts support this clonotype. The CDR3 bases are TGTGCCAGCAGGCCGACAGGGGCTTATTCACCCCTCCACTTT. It yields the protein CASRPTGAYSPLHF. This chain links TRBV6-1 with TRBJ1-6, with 8 bases identical to TRBD1. The germline CDR1 and CDR2 sequences are MNHNS and SASEGT. The CDR3 covers 14 residues. V lost 6 bases to trimming and J lost 8 bases; unmatched junction nucleotides: 6.